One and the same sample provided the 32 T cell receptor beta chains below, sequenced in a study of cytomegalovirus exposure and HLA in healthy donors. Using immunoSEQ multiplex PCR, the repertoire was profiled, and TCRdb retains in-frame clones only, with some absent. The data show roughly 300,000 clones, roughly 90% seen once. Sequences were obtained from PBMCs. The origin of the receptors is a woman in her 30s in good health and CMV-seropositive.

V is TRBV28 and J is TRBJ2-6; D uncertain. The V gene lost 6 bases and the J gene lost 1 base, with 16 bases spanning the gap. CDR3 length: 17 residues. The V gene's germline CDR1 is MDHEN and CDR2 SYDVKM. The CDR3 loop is CASRPTAWGSGANVLTF. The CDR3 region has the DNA TGTGCCAGCAGACCCACCGCCTGGGGTTCTGGGGCCAACGTCCTGACTTTC.

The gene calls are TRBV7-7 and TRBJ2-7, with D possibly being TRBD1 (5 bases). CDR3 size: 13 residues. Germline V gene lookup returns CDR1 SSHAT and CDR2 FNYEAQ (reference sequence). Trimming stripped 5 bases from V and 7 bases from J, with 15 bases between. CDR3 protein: CASSLGPGKEQYF. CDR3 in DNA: TGTGCCAGCAGCCTCGGCCCAGGGAAGGAGCAGTACTTC.

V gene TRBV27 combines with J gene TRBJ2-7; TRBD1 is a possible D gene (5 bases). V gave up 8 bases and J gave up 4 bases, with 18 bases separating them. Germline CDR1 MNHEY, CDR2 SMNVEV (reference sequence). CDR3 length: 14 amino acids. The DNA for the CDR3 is TGTGCCAGCCGAATTCAGGGTGAAGGATACGAGCAGTACTTC. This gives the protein CASRIQGEGYEQYF.

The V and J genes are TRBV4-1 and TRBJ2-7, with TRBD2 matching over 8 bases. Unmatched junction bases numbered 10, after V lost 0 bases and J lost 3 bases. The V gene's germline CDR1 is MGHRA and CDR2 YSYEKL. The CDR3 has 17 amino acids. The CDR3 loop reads CASSQDTSGGTLYEQYF. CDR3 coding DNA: TGCGCCAGCAGCCAAGATACCAGCGGGGGAACCCTCTACGAGCAGTACTTC.

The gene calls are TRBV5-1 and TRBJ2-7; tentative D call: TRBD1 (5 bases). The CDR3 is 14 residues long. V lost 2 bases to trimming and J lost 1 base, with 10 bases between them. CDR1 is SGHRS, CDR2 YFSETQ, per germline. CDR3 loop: CASSLGAGSYEQYF. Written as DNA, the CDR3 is TGCGCCAGCAGCTTAGGGGCAGGTTCCTACGAGCAGTACTTC.

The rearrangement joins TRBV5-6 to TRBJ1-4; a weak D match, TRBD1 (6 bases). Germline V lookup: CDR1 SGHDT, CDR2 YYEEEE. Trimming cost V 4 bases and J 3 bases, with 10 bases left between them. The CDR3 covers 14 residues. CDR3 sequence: CASSTGFANEKLFF. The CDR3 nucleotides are TGTGCCAGCAGCACAGGGTTTGCTAATGAAAAACTGTTTTTT.

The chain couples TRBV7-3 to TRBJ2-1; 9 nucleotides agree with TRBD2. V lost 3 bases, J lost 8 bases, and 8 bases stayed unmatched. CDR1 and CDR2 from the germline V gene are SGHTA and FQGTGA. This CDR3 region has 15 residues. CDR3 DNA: TGTGCCAGCAGCTTTGGGGTAGCGGGAGCTGATGAGCAGTTCTTC. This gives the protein CASSFGVAGADEQFF.

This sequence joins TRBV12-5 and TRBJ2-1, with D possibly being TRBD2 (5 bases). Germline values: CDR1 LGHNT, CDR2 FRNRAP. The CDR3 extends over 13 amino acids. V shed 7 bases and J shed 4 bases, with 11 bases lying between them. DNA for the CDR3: TGTGCTAGTGCCCCCACGGGATACAATGAGCAGTTCTTC. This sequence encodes CASAPTGYNEQFF.

The CDR3 nucleotides read TGTGCCAGCAGGGGTAACTATGGCTACACCTTC. Translated: CASRGNYGYTF. This rearrangement joins TRBV9 to TRBJ1-2, with D hard to call. Trimming shortened V by 5 bases and J by 1 base, and 3 bases separated the two germline ends. The CDR3 consists of 11 residues. CDR1 and CDR2 (germline): SGDLS, YYNGEE.

This CDR3 is CASSLEGSHEQYF. The CDR3 DNA sequence: TGTGCCAGCAGCTTGGAGGGTTCCCACGAGCAGTACTTC. The chain has TRBV5-6 and TRBJ2-7; D not certain. Germline V gene sequence: CDR1 SGHDT, CDR2 YYEEEE. The CDR3 totals 13 residues. Trimming stripped 0 bases from V and 5 bases from J, with 9 bases between.

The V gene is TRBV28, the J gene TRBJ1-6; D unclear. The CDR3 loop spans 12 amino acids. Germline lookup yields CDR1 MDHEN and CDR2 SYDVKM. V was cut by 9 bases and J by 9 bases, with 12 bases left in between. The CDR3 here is CASSYKSSPLHF. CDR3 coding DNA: TGTGCCAGTTCGTATAAGAGTTCACCCCTCCACTTT.

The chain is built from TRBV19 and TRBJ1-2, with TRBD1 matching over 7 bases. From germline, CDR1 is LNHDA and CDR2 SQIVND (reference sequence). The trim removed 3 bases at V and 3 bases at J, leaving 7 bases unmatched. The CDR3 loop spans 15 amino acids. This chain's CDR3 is CASSIWQGVDYGYTF. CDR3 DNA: TGTGCCAGTAGTATCTGGCAGGGGGTCGACTATGGCTACACCTTC.

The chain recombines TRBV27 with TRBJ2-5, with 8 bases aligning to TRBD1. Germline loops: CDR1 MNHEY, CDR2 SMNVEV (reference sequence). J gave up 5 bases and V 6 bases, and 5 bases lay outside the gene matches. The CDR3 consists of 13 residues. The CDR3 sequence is CASRPRGRETQYF. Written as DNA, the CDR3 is TGTGCCAGCAGACCCAGGGGGCGGGAGACCCAGTACTTC.

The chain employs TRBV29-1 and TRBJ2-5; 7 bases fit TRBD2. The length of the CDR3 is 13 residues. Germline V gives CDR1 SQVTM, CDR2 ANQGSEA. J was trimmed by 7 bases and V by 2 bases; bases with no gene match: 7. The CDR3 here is CSVEQSPGGTQYF. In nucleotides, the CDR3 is TGCAGCGTTGAACAGTCACCGGGAGGGACCCAGTACTTC.

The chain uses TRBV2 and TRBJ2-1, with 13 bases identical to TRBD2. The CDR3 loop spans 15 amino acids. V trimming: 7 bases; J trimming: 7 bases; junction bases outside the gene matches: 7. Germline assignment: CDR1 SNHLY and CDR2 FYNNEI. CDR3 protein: CASMRTSGSLNEQFF. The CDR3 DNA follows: TGTGCCAGCATGCGGACTAGCGGGAGCTTGAATGAGCAGTTCTTC.

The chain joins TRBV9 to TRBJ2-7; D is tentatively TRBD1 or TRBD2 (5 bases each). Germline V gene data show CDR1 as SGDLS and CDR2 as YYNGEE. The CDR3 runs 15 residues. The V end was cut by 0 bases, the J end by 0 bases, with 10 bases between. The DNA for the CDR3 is TGTGCCAGCAGCGTAGAGCCAGGGAGCTCCTACGAGCAGTACTTC. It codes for CASSVEPGSSYEQYF.

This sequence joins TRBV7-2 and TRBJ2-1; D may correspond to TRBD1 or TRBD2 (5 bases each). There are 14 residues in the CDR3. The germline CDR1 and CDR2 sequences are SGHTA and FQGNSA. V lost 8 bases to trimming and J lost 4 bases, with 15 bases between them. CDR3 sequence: CASRKPGTYNEQFF. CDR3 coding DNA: TGTGCCAGCCGTAAGCCAGGGACGTACAATGAGCAGTTCTTC.

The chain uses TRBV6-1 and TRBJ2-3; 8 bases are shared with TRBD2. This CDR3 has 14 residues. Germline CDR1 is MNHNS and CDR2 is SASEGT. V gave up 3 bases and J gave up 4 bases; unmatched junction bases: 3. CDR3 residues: CASSDSGGADTQYF. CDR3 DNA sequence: TGTGCCAGCAGTGATTCGGGGGGGGCAGATACGCAGTATTTT.

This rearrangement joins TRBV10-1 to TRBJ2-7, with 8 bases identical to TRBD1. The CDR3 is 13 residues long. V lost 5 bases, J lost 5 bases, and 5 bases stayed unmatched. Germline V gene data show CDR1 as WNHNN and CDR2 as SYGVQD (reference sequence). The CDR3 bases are TGCGCCAGCAGTCAACCGGGACAGGACGAGCAGTACTTC. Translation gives CASSQPGQDEQYF.

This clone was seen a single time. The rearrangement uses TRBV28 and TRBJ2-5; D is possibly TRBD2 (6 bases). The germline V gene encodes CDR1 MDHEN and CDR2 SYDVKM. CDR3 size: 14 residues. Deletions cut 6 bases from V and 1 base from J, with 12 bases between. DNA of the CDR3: TGTGCCAGCAGGGACCGGGACTCCCAAGAGACCCAGTACTTC. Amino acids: CASRDRDSQETQYF.

This CDR3 reads CASSYSSGSADTQYF. The CDR3 coding sequence is TGTGCCAGCAGTTACTCGAGCGGGAGTGCAGATACGCAGTATTTT. The rearrangement uses TRBV6-6 and TRBJ2-3, with TRBD2 identical over 8 bases. Germline V gene data show CDR1 as MNHNY and CDR2 as SVGAGI (reference sequence). This CDR3 region has 15 residues. The V gene end was trimmed by 0 bases and the J gene end by 4 bases; junction bases not matched to a gene: 3.

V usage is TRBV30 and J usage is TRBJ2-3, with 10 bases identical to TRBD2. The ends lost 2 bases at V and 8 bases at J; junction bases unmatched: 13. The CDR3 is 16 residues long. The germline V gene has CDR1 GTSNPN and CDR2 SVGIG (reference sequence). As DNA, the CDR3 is TGTGCCTGGAGTCCATTAGCGGGGGGTGCCTCGGGTACGCAGTATTTT. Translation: CAWSPLAGGASGTQYF.

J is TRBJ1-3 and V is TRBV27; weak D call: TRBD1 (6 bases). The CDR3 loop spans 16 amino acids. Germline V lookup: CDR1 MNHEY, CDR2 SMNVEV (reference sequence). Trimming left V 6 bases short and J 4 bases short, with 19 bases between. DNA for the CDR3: TGTGCCAGCAGCCGAGTGGCGGGGGCCTCAGGAAACACCATATATTTT. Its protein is CASSRVAGASGNTIYF.

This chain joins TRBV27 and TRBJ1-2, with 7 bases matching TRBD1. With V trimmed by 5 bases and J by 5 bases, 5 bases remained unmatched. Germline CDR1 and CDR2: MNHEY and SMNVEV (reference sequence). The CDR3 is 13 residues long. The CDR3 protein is CASSEEQGYGYTF. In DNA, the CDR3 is TGTGCCAGCAGTGAGGAACAGGGGTATGGCTACACCTTC.

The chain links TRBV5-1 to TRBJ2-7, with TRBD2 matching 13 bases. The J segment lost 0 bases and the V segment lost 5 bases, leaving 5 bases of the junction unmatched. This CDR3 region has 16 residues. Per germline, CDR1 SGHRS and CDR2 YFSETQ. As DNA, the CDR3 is TGCGCCAGCAGTGCCGGACTAGCGGGAGTCTCCTACGAGCAGTACTTC. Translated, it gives CASSAGLAGVSYEQYF.

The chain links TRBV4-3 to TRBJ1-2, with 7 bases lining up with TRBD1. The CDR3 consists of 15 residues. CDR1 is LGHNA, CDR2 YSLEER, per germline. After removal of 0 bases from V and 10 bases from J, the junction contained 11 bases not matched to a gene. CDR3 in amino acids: CASSQDVLKGAVYTF. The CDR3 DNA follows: TGCGCCAGCAGCCAAGATGTATTGAAGGGGGCCGTCTACACCTTC.

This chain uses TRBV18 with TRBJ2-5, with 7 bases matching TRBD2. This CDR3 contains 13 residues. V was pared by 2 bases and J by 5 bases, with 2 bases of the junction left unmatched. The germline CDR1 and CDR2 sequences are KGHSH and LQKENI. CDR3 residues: CASSPGLEETQYF. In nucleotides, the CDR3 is TGTGCCAGCTCACCAGGACTAGAGGAGACCCAGTACTTC.

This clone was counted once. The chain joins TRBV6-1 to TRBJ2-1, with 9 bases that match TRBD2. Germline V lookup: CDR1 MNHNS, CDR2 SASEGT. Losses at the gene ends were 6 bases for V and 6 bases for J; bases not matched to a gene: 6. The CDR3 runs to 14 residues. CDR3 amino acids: CASRSREGLNEQFF. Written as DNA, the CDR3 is TGTGCCAGCAGATCGCGGGAGGGTCTCAATGAGCAGTTCTTC.

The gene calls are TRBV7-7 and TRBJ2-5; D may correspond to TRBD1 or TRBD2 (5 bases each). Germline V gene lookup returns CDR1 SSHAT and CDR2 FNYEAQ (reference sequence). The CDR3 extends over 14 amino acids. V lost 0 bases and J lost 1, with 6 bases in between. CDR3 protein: CASSLAGVQETQYF. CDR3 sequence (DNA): TGTGCCAGCAGCTTAGCGGGGGTCCAAGAGACCCAGTACTTC. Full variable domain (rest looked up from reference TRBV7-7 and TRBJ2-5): GAGVSQSPRYKVTKRGQDVTLRCDPISSHATLYWYQQALGQGPEFLTYFNYEAQPDKSGLPSDRFSAERPEGSISTLTIQRTEQRDSAMYRCASSLAGVQETQYFGPGTRLLVL.

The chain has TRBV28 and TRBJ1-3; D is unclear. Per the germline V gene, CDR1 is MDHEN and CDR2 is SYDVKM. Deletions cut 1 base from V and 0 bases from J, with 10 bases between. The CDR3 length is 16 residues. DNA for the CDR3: TGTGCCAGCAGTTTATTAGCTCCAGGCTCTGGAAACACCATATATTTT. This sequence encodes CASSLLAPGSGNTIYF.

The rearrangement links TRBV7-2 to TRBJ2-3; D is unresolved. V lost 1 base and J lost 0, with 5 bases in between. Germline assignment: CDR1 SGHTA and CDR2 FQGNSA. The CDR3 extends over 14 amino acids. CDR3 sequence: CASSLVGSTDTQYF. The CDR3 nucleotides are TGTGCCAGCAGCTTAGTCGGGAGCACAGATACGCAGTATTTT.

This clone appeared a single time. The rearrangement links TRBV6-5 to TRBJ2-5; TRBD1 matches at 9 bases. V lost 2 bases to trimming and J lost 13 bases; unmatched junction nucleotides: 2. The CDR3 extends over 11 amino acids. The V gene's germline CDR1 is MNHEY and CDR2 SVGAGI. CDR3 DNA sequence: TGTGCCAGCAGTTACCAGGGACAGGGGTACTTC. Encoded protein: CASSYQGQGYF.